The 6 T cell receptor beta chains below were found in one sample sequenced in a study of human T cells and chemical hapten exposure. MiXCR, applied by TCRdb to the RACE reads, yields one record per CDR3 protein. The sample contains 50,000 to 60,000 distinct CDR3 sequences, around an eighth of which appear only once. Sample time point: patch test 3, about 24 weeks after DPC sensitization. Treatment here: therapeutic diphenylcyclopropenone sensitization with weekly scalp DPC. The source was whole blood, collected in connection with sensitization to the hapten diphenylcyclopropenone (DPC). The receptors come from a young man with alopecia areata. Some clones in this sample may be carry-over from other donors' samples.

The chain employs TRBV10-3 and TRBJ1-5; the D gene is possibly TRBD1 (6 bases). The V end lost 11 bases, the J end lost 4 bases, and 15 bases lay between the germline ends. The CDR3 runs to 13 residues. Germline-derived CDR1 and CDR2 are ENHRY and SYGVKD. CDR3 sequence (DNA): TGTGCCGGCGGCGGGGGCAGAAATCAGCCCCAGCATTTT. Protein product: CAGGGGRNQPQHF.

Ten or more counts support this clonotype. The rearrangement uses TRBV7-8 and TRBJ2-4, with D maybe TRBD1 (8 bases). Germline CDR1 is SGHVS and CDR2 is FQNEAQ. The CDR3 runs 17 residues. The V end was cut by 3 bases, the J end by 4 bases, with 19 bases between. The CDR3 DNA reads TGTGCCAGCAGCTTCCAGGGGGCGCGGGGGCCAAAAAACATTCAGTACTTC. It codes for CASSFQGARGPKNIQYF. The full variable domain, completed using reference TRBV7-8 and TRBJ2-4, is GAGVSQSPRYKVAKRGQDVALRCDPISGHVSLFWYQQALGQGPEFLTYFQNEAQLDKSGLPSDRFFAERPEGSVSTLKIQRTQQEDSAVYLCASSFQGARGPKNIQYFGAGTRLSVL.

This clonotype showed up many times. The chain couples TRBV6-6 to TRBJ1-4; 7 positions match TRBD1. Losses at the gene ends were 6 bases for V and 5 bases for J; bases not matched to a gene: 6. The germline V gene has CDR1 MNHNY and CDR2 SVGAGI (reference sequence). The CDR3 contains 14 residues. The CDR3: CASRARGANEKLFF. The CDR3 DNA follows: TGTGCCAGCAGAGCCAGGGGGGCAAATGAAAAACTGTTTTTT.

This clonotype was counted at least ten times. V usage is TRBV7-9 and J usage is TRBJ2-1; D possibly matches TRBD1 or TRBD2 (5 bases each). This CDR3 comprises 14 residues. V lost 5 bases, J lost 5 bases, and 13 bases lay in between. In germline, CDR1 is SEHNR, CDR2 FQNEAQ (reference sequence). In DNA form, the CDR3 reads TGTGCCAGCAGCGCCCCCGGGGCCAACAATGAGCAGTTCTTC. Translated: CASSAPGANNEQFF.

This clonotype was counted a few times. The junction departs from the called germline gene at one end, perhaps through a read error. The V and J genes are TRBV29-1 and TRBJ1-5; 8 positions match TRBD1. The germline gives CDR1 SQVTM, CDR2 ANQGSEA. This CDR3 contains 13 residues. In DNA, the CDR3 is TGCAGCGTTGGAGGACAGGGCAACCAGCCCCAGCATTTT. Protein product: CSVGGQGNQPQHF.

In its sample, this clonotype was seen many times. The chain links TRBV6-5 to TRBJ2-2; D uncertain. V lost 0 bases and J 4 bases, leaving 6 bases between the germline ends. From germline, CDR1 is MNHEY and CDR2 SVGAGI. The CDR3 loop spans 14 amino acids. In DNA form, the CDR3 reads TGTGCCAGCAGTTACTCGGGCCCCACCGGGGAGCTGTTTTTT. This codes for CASSYSGPTGELFF.